One and the same sample provided the 15 T cell receptor beta chains below, sequenced in a study of siplizumab effects on memory and regulatory T cells. Method: immunoSEQ multiplex PCR; TCRdb's copy keeps in-frame clones and lacks some. The sample contains about 120,000 clones, 90% to 95% of which appear only once. The sample was non-Treg CD4+ T cells sorted from blood. The receptors were sampled from a human donor in good health.

This rearrangement joins TRBV28 to TRBJ1-5; 7 nucleotides line up with TRBD1. Looked up from germline, CDR1 is MDHEN and CDR2 is SYDVKM. This CDR3 has 15 residues. The V and J ends lost 6 bases and 5 bases, in that order; junction bases with no gene match: 10. The CDR3 coding sequence is TGTGCCAGCAGGCCAACAGGGGTAGGGGATCAGCCCCAGCATTTT. It translates to CASRPTGVGDQPQHF. Using reference TRBV28 and TRBJ1-5 for the parts outside the CDR3, the full variable domain is DVKVTQSSRYLVKRTGEKVFLECVQDMDHENMFWYRQDPGLGLRLIYFSYDVKMKEKGDIPEGYSVSREKKERFSLILESASTNQTSMYLCASRPTGVGDQPQHFGDGTRLSIL.

The CDR3 loop is CASSVTLRKENTGELFF. Written as DNA, the CDR3 is TGTGCCAGCAGCGTAACCTTACGGAAGGAGAACACCGGGGAGCTGTTTTTT. The rearrangement joins TRBV9 to TRBJ2-2; D is uncertain. V gave up 1 base and J gave up 1 base, with 14 bases separating them. Germline CDR1 and CDR2: SGDLS and YYNGEE. CDR3 length: 17 amino acids.

The chain is built from TRBV28 and TRBJ1-1, with a weak D call TRBD1 (5 bases). CDR1 and CDR2 from the germline V gene are MDHEN and SYDVKM. V lost 2 bases to trimming and J lost 3 bases, with 13 bases between them. The CDR3 covers 15 residues. The CDR3: CASSLQGGMDTEAFF. The CDR3, as DNA: TGTGCCAGCAGTTTACAGGGAGGGATGGACACTGAAGCTTTCTTT.

With respect to this clone: Other DNA sequences of this sample code for an identical CDR3. The chain uses TRBV27 and TRBJ1-1; TRBD1 is a possible D gene (5 bases). Germline CDR1 MNHEY, CDR2 SMNVEV (reference sequence). Deletions cut 2 bases from V and 2 bases from J, with 6 bases between. CDR3 size: 13 residues. CDR3 protein: CASSLRGNTEAFF. CDR3 nucleotide sequence: TGTGCCAGCAGTTTAAGGGGTAACACTGAAGCTTTCTTT.

The chain joins TRBV7-3 to TRBJ1-1, with D possibly being TRBD1 (6 bases). The length of the CDR3 is 17 residues. Germline CDR1 and CDR2: SGHTA and FQGTGA. With 1 base removed from V and 1 base from J, the gap between germline ends came to 16 bases. The CDR3 DNA follows: TGTGCCAGCAGCTTAAACGTTAGACAGGAGGGGAACACTGAAGCTTTCTTT. Translating gives CASSLNVRQEGNTEAFF.

The V gene is TRBV9, the J gene TRBJ2-1; 10 nucleotides line up with TRBD2. This CDR3 has 16 amino acids. V gave up 4 bases and J gave up 2 bases; unmatched junction bases: 6. CDR1 and CDR2 (germline): SGDLS, YYNGEE. Written as DNA, the CDR3 is TGTGCCAGCAGCCCCGAGAGCGGGGGGGCCTACAATGAGCAGTTCTTC. Translating gives CASSPESGGAYNEQFF.

This rearrangement joins TRBV18 to TRBJ1-4, with D uncertain. Germline V gene data show CDR1 as KGHSH and CDR2 as LQKENI. This CDR3 comprises 13 residues. The V end was cut by 2 bases, the J end by 4 bases, with 5 bases between. CDR3 DNA: TGTGCCAGCTCACCATATGATAATGAAAAACTGTTTTTT. Protein product: CASSPYDNEKLFF.

This clone occurred once. The rearrangement joins TRBV30 to TRBJ1-6, with 7 bases that match TRBD1. This CDR3 region has 14 residues. The germline V gene has CDR1 GTSNPN and CDR2 SVGIG (reference sequence). The V segment lost 7 bases and the J segment 6 bases; nucleotides outside the gene matches: 9. This CDR3 is CASPGQRSNSPLHF. The CDR3 region has the DNA TGTGCCTCACCGGGACAGCGTTCTAATTCACCCCTCCACTTT.

This clone showed up just once. The CDR3 region has the DNA TGTGCCAGCAGCAAAGAGGTCAGGGGGCGCCCCACAGATACGCAGTATTTT. Translating gives CASSKEVRGRPTDTQYF. The chain is built from TRBV21-1 and TRBJ2-3; TRBD1, the table's D call, was not compared with the DNA. TRBV21-1 is a pseudogene. The CDR3 runs 17 residues.

The chain has TRBV5-1 and TRBJ1-1; D unclear. The CDR3 covers 14 residues. CDR1 and CDR2 from the germline V gene are SGHRS and YFSETQ. Deletions cut 5 bases from V and 1 base from J, with 12 bases between. The CDR3 region is CASRHTDQNTEAFF. The CDR3 DNA follows: TGCGCCAGCAGACATACAGACCAGAACACTGAAGCTTTCTTT.

This chain joins TRBV6-5 and TRBJ2-6; the D call may be TRBD1 or TRBD2 (5 bases each). The CDR3 spans 14 residues. Germline CDR1 MNHEY, CDR2 SVGAGI. V was trimmed by 6 bases and J by 2 bases, leaving 8 bases between them. CDR3 amino acids: CASSGATGANVLTF. The CDR3 bases are TGTGCCAGCAGCGGGGCTACTGGGGCCAACGTCCTGACTTTC.

The V and J genes are TRBV2 and TRBJ1-1, with D perhaps TRBD1 (5 bases). The CDR3 is made up of 13 amino acids. Per the germline V gene, CDR1 is SNHLY and CDR2 is FYNNEI. V lost 5 bases and J 5 bases, leaving 12 bases between the germline ends. The CDR3: CASSRAGITEAFF. The CDR3 nucleotides read TGTGCCAGCAGTCGGGCAGGGATAACTGAAGCTTTCTTT. The entire variable domain, with the rest obtained from reference TRBV2 and TRBJ1-1, is as follows: EPEVTQTPSHQVTQMGQEVILRCVPISNHLYFYWYRQILGQKVEFLVSFYNNEISEKSEIFDDQFSVERPDGSNFTLKIRSTKLEDSAMYFCASSRAGITEAFFGQGTRLTVV.

The CDR3 sequence is CAVQLPTSGGREDTQYF. CDR3 DNA: TGTGCCGTCCAGTTACCCACTAGCGGGGGGCGGGAAGATACGCAGTATTTT. The chain combines TRBV2 with TRBJ2-3, with 12 bases lining up with TRBD2. Trimming removed 11 bases from V and 5 bases from J; junction bases left unmatched: 17. The CDR3 extends over 17 amino acids. Germline V gene lookup returns CDR1 SNHLY and CDR2 FYNNEI.

At least ten counts were recorded for this clone. The chain's CDR3 is CSASDTEAFF. CDR3 bases: TGCAGTGCTAGTGACACTGAAGCTTTCTTT. The chain couples TRBV20-1 to TRBJ1-1; no clear D gene. The V and J ends lost 3 bases and 3 bases respectively, with 2 bases between them. CDR3 size: 10 residues. The germline gives CDR1 DFQATT, CDR2 SNEGSKA (reference sequence).

The CDR3 is CASSPQQTGNTEAFF. The CDR3, as DNA: TGTGCCAGCTCACCCCAACAGACGGGAAACACTGAAGCTTTCTTT. V and J are TRBV18 and TRBJ1-1; D is uncertain. Looked up from germline, CDR1 is KGHSH and CDR2 is LQKENI. V was clipped by 3 bases and J by 2 bases, with 13 bases between them. CDR3 length equals 15 residues.